This T cell receptor beta chain was observed in a study of T cells after posttransplantation cyclophosphamide. Overall study findings and caveats: Blood and skin or GI T cell repertoires showed limited TRB overlap. Recipient CMV seropositivity and CMV reactivation strongly tracked TRB clonality. Later post-transplant blood repertoires were often dominated by donor CD8+ memory clones.

This clone was observed many times. Its antigen is as yet unknown. The CDR3 totals 13 residues. Germline CDR1 reads MNHNS; CDR2 reads SASEGT. V lost 1 base, J lost 6 bases, and 9 bases lay in between. This related bone marrow graft donor gave peripheral blood on the day of marrow donation. Libraries were prepared by immunoSEQ multiplex PCR; TCRdb keeps only in-frame clonotypes and omits some of them. The sample counts approximately 35,000 clones, none seen once; the ten largest own 1% to 1.5%. The source of this sequence is a girl under 18 in good health, CMV-negative, and a related stem cell transplant donor. The chain carries TRBV6-1 and TRBJ1-1; no firm D call. What was sequenced was PBMCs. The CDR3 DNA follows: TGTGCCAGCAGTGAAGAACAGAGAGCTGAAGCTTTCTTT. It translates to CASSEEQRAEAFF.